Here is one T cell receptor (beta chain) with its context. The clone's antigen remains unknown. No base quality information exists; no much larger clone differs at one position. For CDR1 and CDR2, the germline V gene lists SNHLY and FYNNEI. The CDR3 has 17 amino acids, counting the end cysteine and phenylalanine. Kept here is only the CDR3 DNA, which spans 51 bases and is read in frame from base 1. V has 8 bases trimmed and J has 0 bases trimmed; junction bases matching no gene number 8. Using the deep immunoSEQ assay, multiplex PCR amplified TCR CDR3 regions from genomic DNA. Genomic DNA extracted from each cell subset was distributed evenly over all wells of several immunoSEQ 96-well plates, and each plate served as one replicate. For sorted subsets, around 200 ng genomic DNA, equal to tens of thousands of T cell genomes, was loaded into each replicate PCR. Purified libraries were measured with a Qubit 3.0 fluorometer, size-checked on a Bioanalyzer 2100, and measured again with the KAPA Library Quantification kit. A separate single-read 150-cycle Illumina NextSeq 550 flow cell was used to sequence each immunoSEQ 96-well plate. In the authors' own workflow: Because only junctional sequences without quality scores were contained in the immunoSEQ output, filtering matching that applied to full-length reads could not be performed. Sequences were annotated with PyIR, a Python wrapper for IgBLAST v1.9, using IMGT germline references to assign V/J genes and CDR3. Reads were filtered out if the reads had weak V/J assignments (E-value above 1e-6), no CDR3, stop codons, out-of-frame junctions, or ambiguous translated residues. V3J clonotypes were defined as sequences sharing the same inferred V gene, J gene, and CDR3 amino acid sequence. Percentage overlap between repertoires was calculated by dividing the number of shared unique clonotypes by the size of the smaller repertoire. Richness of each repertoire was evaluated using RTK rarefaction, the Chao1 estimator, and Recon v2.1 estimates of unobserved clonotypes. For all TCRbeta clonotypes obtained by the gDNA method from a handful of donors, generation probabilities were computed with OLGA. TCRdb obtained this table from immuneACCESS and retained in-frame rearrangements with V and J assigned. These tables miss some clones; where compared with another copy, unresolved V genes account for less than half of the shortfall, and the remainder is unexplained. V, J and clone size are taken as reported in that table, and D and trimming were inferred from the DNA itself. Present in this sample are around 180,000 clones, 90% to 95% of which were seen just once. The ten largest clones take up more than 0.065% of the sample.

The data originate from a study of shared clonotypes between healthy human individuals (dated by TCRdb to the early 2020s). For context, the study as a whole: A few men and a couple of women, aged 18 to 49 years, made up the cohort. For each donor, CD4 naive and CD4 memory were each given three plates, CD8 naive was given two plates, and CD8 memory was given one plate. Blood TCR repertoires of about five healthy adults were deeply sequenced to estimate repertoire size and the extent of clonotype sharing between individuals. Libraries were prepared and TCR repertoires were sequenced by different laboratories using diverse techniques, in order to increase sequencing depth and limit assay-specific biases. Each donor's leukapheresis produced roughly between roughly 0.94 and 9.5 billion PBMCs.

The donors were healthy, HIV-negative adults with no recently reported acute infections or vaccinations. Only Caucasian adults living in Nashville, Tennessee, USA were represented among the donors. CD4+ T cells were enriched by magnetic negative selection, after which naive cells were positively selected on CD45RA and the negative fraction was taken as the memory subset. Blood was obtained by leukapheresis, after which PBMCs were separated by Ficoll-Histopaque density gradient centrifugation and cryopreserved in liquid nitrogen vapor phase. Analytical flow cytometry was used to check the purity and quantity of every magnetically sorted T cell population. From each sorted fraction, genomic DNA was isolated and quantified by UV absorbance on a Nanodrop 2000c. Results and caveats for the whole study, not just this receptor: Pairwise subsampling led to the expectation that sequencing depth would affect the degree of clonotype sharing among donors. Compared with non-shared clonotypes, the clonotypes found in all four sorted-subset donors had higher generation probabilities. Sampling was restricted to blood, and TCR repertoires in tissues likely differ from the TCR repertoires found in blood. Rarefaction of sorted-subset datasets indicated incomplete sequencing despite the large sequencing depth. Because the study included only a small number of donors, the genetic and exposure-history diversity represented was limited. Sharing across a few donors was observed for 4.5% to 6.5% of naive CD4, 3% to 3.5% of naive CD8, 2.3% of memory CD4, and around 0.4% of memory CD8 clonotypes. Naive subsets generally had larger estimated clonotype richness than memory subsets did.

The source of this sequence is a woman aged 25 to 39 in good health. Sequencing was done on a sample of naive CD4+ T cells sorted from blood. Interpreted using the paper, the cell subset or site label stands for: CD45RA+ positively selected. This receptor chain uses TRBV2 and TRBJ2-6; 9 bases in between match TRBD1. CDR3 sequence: CASRPGQGISGANVLTF. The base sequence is TGTGCCAGCCGCCCGGGACAGGGAATCTCTGGGGCCAACGTCCTGACTTTC.